This TCR beta chain was found in a study of cytomegalovirus exposure and HLA in healthy donors. Study information: An earlier analysis found around 100 million unique TCR beta sequences from approximately 190 million T cells.

Looked up from germline, CDR1 is MDHEN and CDR2 is SYDVKM. The CDR3 runs to 15 residues. Unmatched junction bases numbered 9, after V lost 6 bases and J lost 5 bases. Notes on the study in general: Reported performance of the classifier showed diagnosis of cytomegalovirus status with high specificity and sensitivity. The likely explanation for a cluster of highly shared sequence variants was sequencing artifact.

Points on this clone: The antigen remains unidentified.

PCR used 60 Vbeta primers and 13 Jbeta primers. The protocol was immunoSEQ multiplex PCR, while the TCRdb copy is restricted to in-frame clones and leaves out a portion. The sample carries roughly 200,000 clones, over 70% recorded once. This receptor was taken from a woman between 55 and 75 years old in good health and CMV-seropositive. V is TRBV28 and J is TRBJ2-5; 10 nucleotides match TRBD2. The sequencing input was PBMCs. The CDR3 DNA sequence: TGTGCCAGCAGCACCTTAGCGGGGGGCGGGGAGACCCAGTACTTC. Its translation is CASSTLAGGGETQYF.